Presented here are 10 T cell receptor beta chains from one specimen sequenced in a study of CXCR3 chemokines and chemotherapy response in bladder cancer (dated by TCRdb to between 2021 and 2022). The receptor library was made with PCR. The reads were generated on an Illumina HiSeq 2500. In TCRdb, the public reads were trimmed at Q25 with fastp and aligned with MiXCR, with productive beta chains retained. Every entry covers one CDR3 protein and lists the most common genes and DNA from its rows. The sample table lists about 8,900 distinct CDR3 sequences, 23% of them with a count of one. The biggest ten clones account for roughly 8.9% of the sample. Sample collection occurred from a patient whose treatment included neoadjuvant chemotherapy. The receptors here all came from a human donor with bladder cancer that did not respond to neoadjuvant chemotherapy.

In its sample, this clonotype was seen many times. The DNA of the CDR3 is TGTGCCAGCAGCTTGGGACAGGGGGCGGTCGGGGAGCTGTTTTTT. Translated, it gives CASSLGQGAVGELFF. The J gene is TRBJ2-2, the V gene TRBV5-5; TRBD1 aligns across 10 bases. The trim removed 0 bases at V and 7 bases at J, leaving 3 bases unmatched. The CDR3 is 15 residues long. Germline V CDR1 and CDR2: SGHKS, YYEKEE (reference sequence).

With respect to this clonotype: This probably arose from a read error, given a far larger clone one base away. The chain combines TRBV6-2 or TRBV6-3 with TRBJ2-1, with TRBD1 as a possible D gene (6 bases). The tail of the sequence fits TRBJ1-2 better, so the J call may be wrong. This CDR3 region has 13 residues. Germline-derived CDR1 and CDR2 are MNHEY and SVGEGT. Written as DNA, the CDR3 is TGTGCCAGCACCCGGACAGTGGGCTTTGGCTACACCTTC. Its protein is CASTRTVGFGYTF.

This clonotype was observed many times. The V gene is TRBV6-2 or TRBV6-3, the J gene TRBJ2-7; tentative D call: TRBD1 (6 bases). The germline V and J ends were trimmed by 7 bases and 2 bases, with 15 bases remaining between them. Germline-derived CDR1 and CDR2 are MNHEY and SVGEGT. There are 14 residues in the CDR3. This CDR3 reads CASIAPGHTYEQYF. Here the CDR3 DNA reads TGTGCCAGCATTGCCCCGGGACATACCTACGAGCAGTACTTC.

This clonotype was recorded many times. The chain links TRBV5-6 to TRBJ2-7; 7 positions match TRBD1. The junction had 12 bases not matched to a gene; V was cut back by 4 bases and J by 2 bases. Germline V CDR1 and CDR2: SGHDT, YYEEEE. This CDR3 contains 16 residues. The CDR3 coding sequence is TGTGCCAGCAGCCGCGGAAGGGGACAGACTACCTACGAGCAGTACTTC. Its translation: CASSRGRGQTTYEQYF.

V and J are TRBV6-1 and TRBJ2-3, with 15 bases fitting TRBD2. The trim removed 6 bases at V and 6 bases at J, leaving 4 bases unmatched. The CDR3 covers 15 residues. Germline values: CDR1 MNHNS, CDR2 SASEGT. In DNA, the CDR3 is TGTGCCAGCAGGGGACTAGCGGGGGGCAGCGATACGCAGTATTTT. This sequence encodes CASRGLAGGSDTQYF.

This clonotype was counted at least ten times. V usage is TRBV6-6 and J usage is TRBJ2-7; no reliable D call. The CDR3 is made up of 11 amino acids. From germline, CDR1 is MNHNY and CDR2 SVGAGI (reference sequence). V was trimmed by 5 bases and J by 4 bases, leaving 6 bases between them. The CDR3 DNA sequence: TGTGCCAGCAGTCCATATTACGAGCAGTACTTC. Its protein is CASSPYYEQYF.

In this sample, this clonotype is medium-sized. The chain is built from TRBV19 and TRBJ1-2; 9 bases fit TRBD1. CDR1 and CDR2 (germline): LNHDA, SQIVND (reference sequence). The CDR3 sequence is 13 residues long. Germline trimming cut 6 bases from V and 4 bases from J; bases unmatched to any gene: 3. CDR3 sequence: CASSLDRGYGYTF. The CDR3 bases are TGTGCCAGTAGCCTGGACAGGGGCTATGGCTACACCTTC.

DNA of the CDR3: TGTGCCATCAGACCCGGGACAGGGGCCTATGGCTACACCTTC. It translates to CAIRPGTGAYGYTF. The gene calls are TRBV10-3 and TRBJ1-2, with 10 bases lining up with TRBD1. CDR1 and CDR2 from the germline V gene are ENHRY and SYGVKD. The CDR3 consists of 14 residues. Trimming cost V 6 bases and J 4 bases; bases outside gene matches: 5.

This clonotype is labeled as medium-sized. This chain connects TRBV6-1 to TRBJ1-1; D is undetermined. From germline, CDR1 is MNHNS and CDR2 SASEGT. Between the trimmed V and J ends, which lost 2 bases and 0 bases, there was a span of 13 bases. CDR3 size: 16 residues. CDR3 sequence reads: CASSEPGSVLNTEAFF. CDR3 DNA sequence: TGTGCCAGCAGTGAACCTGGATCGGTCTTGAACACTGAAGCTTTCTTT.

This clonotype was recorded at least ten times. The V call is TRBV20-1, the J call TRBJ1-6; D gene unclear. Germline V gives CDR1 DFQATT, CDR2 SNEGSKA (reference sequence). The CDR3 has 15 residues. The V end lost 0 bases, the J end lost 7 bases, and 13 bases lay between the germline ends. The CDR3 region is CSARDLLAGNSPLHF. The CDR3 DNA follows: TGCAGTGCTAGAGATTTATTGGCGGGGAATTCACCCCTCCACTTT.